This T cell receptor beta chain was obtained from a study of T cells in Graves' hyperthyroidism and ophthalmopathy. Study overall: Peripheral blood was obtained at initial diagnosis, preceding any treatment. Study-level points and caveats: Expanded thyroid clonotypes (above 0.001) were mostly also found in blood.

The CDR3 covers 14 residues. From germline, CDR1 is SGHDN and CDR2 FVKESK. Between the trimmed V and J ends, which lost 4 bases and 3 bases, there was a span of 12 bases. Amplification yielded TCR beta CDR3 regions, with RNA transcripts as the source. During a first-round RT-PCR of the TCR CDR3, the HTBI primer set was used. TCRdb passed the multiplex PCR reads through MiXCR, listing each CDR3 protein once. The table lists 650,000 to 850,000 distinct CDR3 sequences, around a sixth of them singletons, with roughly 17% in the top ten. Notes on this clonotype: Its antigen is not known.

This sequence was found in a woman in her 50s with Graves' hyperthyroidism that later progressed to Graves' ophthalmopathy. The chain is built from TRBV14 and TRBJ1-2; D call uncertain. The sequenced sample consisted of blood. The CDR3, as DNA: TGTGCCAGCAGCCCAGAGGACGGATACTATGGCTACACCTTC. Protein product: CASSPEDGYYGYTF.